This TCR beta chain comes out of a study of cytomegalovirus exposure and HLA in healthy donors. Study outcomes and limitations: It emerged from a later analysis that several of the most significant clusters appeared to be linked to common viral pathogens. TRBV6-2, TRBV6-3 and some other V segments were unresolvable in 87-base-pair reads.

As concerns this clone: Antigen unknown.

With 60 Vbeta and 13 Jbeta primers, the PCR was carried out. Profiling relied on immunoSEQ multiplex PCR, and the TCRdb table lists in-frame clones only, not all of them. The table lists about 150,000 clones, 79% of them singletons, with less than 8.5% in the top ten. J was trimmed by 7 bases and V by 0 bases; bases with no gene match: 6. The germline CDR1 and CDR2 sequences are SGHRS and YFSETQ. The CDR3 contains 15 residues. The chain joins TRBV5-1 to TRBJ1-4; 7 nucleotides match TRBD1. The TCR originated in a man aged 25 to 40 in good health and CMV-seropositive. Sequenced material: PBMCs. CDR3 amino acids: CASSLEGTAREKLFF. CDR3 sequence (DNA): TGCGCCAGCAGCTTGGAGGGGACAGCGCGTGAAAAACTGTTTTTT.